This T cell receptor (beta chain) was recorded in a study of T cell responses to AZD1222 COVID-19 vaccine. V gave up 7 bases and J gave up 2 bases, with 10 bases separating them. This CDR3 contains 13 residues. Germline V CDR1 and CDR2: SNHLY, FYNNEI. Only a few counts were recorded for this clone. Libraries were prepared by immunoSEQ multiplex PCR; TCRdb keeps only in-frame clonotypes and omits some of them. The table includes around 170,000 clones, about nine tenths detected once. Here the sequenced sample was peripheral blood, taken 28 days after the second AZD1222 dose. J is TRBJ2-3 and V is TRBV2; perhaps TRBD1 as D (5 bases). The sequence was obtained from an adult who received the AZD1222 COVID-19 vaccine. The CDR3 here is CASKQGHTDTQYF. The CDR3 DNA reads TGTGCCAGCAAGCAGGGCCACACAGATACGCAGTATTTT.